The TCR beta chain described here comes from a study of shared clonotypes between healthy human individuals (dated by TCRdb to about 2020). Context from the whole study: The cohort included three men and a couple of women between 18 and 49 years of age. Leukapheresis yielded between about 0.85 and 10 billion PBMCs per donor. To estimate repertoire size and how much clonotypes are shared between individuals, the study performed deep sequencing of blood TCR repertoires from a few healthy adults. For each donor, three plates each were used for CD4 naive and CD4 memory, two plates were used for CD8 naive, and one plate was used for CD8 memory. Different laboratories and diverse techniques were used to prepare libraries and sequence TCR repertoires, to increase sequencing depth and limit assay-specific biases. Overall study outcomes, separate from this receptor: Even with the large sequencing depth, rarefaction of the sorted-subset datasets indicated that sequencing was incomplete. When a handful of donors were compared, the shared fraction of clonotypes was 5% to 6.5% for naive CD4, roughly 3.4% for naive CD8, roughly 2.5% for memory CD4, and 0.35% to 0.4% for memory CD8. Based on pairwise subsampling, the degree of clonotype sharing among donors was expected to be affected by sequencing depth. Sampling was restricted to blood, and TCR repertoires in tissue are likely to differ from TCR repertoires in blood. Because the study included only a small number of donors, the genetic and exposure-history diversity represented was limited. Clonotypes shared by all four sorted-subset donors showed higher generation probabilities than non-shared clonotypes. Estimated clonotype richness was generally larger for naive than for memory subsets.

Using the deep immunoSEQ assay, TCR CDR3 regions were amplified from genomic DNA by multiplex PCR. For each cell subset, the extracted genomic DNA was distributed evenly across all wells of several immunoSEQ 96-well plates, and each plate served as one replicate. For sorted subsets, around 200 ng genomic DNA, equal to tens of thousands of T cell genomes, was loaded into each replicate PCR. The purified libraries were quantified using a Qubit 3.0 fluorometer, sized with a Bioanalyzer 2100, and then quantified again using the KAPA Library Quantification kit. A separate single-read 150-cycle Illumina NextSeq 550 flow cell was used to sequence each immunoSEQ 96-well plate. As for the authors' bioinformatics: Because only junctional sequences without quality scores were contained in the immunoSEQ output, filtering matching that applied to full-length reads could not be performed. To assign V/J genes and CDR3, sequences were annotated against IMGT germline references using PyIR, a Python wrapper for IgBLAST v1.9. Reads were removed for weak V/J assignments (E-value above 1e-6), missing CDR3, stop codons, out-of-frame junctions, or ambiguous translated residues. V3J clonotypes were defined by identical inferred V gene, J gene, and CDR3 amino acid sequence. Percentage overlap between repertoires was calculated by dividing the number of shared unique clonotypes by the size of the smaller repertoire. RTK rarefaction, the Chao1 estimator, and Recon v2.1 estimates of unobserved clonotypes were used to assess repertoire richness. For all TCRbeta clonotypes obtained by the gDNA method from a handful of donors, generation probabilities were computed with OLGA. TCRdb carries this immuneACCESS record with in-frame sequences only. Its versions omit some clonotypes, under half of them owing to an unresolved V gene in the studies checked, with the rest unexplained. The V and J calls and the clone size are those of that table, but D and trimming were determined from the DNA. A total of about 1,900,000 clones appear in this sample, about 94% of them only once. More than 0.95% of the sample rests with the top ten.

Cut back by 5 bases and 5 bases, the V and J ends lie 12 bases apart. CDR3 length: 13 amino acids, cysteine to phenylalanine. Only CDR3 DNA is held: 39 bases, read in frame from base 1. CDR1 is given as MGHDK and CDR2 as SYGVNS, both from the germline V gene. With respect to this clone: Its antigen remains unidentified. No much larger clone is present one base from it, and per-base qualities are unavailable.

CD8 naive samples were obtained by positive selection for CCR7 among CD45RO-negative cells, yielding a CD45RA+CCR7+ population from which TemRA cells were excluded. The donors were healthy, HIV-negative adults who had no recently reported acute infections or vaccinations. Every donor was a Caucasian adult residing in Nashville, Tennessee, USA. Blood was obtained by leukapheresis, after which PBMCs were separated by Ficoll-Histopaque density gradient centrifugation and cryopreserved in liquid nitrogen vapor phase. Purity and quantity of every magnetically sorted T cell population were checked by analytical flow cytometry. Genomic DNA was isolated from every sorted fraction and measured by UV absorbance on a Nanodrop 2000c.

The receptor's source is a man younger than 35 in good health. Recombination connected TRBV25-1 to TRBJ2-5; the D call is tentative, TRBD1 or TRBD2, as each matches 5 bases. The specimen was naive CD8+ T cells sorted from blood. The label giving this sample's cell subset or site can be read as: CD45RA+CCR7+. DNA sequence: TGTGCCAGCAGTCAATGGGGGACCGAGACCCAGTACTTC. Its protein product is CASSQWGTETQYF.